These 18 T cell receptor beta chains were all obtained from the same sample, sequenced in a study of T cells in Graves' hyperthyroidism and ophthalmopathy. TCR beta CDR3 region amplification was performed from RNA transcripts. During a first-round RT-PCR of the TCR CDR3, the HTBI primer set was used. One entry per CDR3 protein results from TCRdb running MiXCR on the multiplex PCR reads. The sample comprises about 290,000 distinct CDR3 sequences, approximately 15% of which are singletons, and approximately 7.9% rests with the top ten. The sequenced sample consisted of blood. The receptors stem from a woman in her thirties or forties with Graves' hyperthyroidism.

This clonotype was detected ten times or more. This chain uses TRBV28 with TRBJ2-2; D not certain. V was cut by 7 bases and J by 13 bases, with 13 bases left in between. Germline V gene lookup returns CDR1 MDHEN and CDR2 SYDVKM. The CDR3 is 11 residues long. The CDR3, as DNA: TGTGCCAGCAACTCGTACCTGGGGCTGTTTTTT. Translating gives CASNSYLGLFF. The full variable domain, rest sourced from reference TRBV28 and TRBJ2-2, is DVKVTQSSRYLVKRTGEKVFLECVQDMDHENMFWYRQDPGLGLRLIYFSYDVKMKEKGDIPEGYSVSREKKERFSLILESASTNQTSMYLCASNSYLGLFFGEGSRLTVL.

This clonotype was found many times. The chain joins TRBV12-3 or TRBV12-4 to TRBJ2-3, with 11 positions matching TRBD1. V lost 3 bases and J lost 3; bases outside the gene matches: 14. CDR3 size: 19 residues. DNA for the CDR3: TGTGCCAGCAGTTTTGGTCAGGACAGGGGGCGATTTAGTACAGATACGCAGTATTTT. It yields the protein CASSFGQDRGRFSTDTQYF.

The J gene is TRBJ2-7, the V gene TRBV6-1; 10 bases match TRBD2. CDR1 and CDR2 from the germline V gene are MNHNS and SASEGT. J was trimmed by 0 bases and V by 5 bases; bases with no gene match: 16. The CDR3 is 19 amino acids. CDR3: CASSSNRGASSGSSYEQYF. Here the CDR3 DNA reads TGTGCCAGCAGTTCCAACAGGGGGGCATCTAGCGGGAGCTCCTACGAGCAGTACTTC.

This clonotype showed up just a few times. The chain uses TRBV20-1 and TRBJ2-1; 16 bases line up with TRBD2. V was pared by 1 base and J by 10 bases, with 7 bases of the junction left unmatched. Germline CDR1 DFQATT, CDR2 SNEGSKA (reference sequence). The CDR3 is made up of 16 amino acids. CDR3: CSARAQGLAGGWEQFF. The CDR3 bases are TGCAGTGCTAGAGCCCAGGGACTAGCGGGAGGGTGGGAGCAGTTCTTC.

This clonotype has more than one count but fewer than ten. The CDR3 DNA reads TGCAGCGTTGAACCTGACGCGGGTGAGACCCAGTACTTC. Translating it yields CSVEPDAGETQYF. The J gene is TRBJ2-5, the V gene TRBV29-1; perhaps TRBD2 as D (5 bases). Germline CDR1 SQVTM, CDR2 ANQGSEA. The CDR3 extends over 13 amino acids. V dropped 2 bases and J dropped 5 bases, with 12 bases sitting between them.

V and J are TRBV5-1 and TRBJ2-2; the D is unclear. The CDR3 has 14 amino acids. CDR1 and CDR2 from the germline V gene are SGHRS and YFSETQ. Trimming took off 5 bases at V and 5 bases at J, with 13 bases between the two ends. The CDR3 loop reads CASSTGHFTGELFF. For the CDR3, the DNA is TGCGCCAGCAGTACCGGGCATTTTACCGGGGAGCTGTTTTTT.

This clonotype was counted many times. The V call is TRBV5-8, the J call TRBJ1-2; D perhaps matches TRBD1 (5 bases). The V gene lost 4 bases and the J gene lost 3 bases, with 16 bases spanning the gap. Per germline, CDR1 SGHTS and CDR2 YDEGEE. The CDR3 consists of 15 residues. The CDR3 nucleotides read TGTGCCAGCAGCCCTGGGGGAGTCGATTACTATGGCTACACCTTC. It encodes CASSPGGVDYYGYTF.

This clonotype was observed a handful of times. The chain employs TRBV3-1 and TRBJ2-4, with 8 bases identical to TRBD2. The CDR3 has 17 amino acids. V shed 4 bases, J shed 6 bases, and the junction held 14 bases outside the gene matches. In germline, CDR1 is LGHDT, CDR2 YNNKEL (reference sequence). The CDR3 loop is CASSPFGAGREGNIQYF. CDR3 DNA: TGTGCCAGCAGCCCCTTTGGAGCCGGTCGGGAGGGAAACATTCAGTACTTC.

This clonotype turned up a few times. The chain couples TRBV7-9 to TRBJ2-1; D not resolved. Per germline, CDR1 SEHNR and CDR2 FQNEAQ (reference sequence). V lost 4 bases and J 0 bases, leaving 13 bases between the germline ends. CDR3 size: 16 residues. CDR3 residues: CASSSPEDSSYNEQFF. The CDR3 region has the DNA TGTGCCAGCAGCTCCCCGGAAGATAGCTCCTACAATGAGCAGTTCTTC.

The chain recombines TRBV6-2 or TRBV6-3 with TRBJ2-3; tentatively, D is TRBD2 (7 bases). From germline, CDR1 is MNHEY and CDR2 SVGEGT. The CDR3 totals 19 residues. Trimming removed 0 bases at V and 5 bases at J, with 24 bases between. The CDR3 sequence is CASSYSSLGKGGVGDTQYF. In DNA form, the CDR3 reads TGTGCCAGCAGTTACTCGAGTTTAGGCAAGGGGGGGGTCGGAGATACGCAGTATTTT.

The chain recombines TRBV20-1 with TRBJ2-2; D might be TRBD1 or TRBD2, each matching 6 bases. The CDR3 spans 14 residues. CDR1 and CDR2 (germline): DFQATT, SNEGSKA (reference sequence). V lost 3 bases and J lost 2, with 10 bases in between. CDR3 sequence: CSARAGQNTGELFF. The CDR3 DNA sequence: TGCAGTGCTAGGGCGGGACAAAACACCGGGGAGCTGTTTTTT.

This clonotype appeared many times. This chain uses TRBV11-3 with TRBJ2-1; no definite D call. The germline V and J ends were trimmed by 2 bases and 0 bases, with 14 bases remaining between them. The germline CDR1 and CDR2 sequences are SGHNT and YENEEA. This CDR3 spans 17 amino acids. The CDR3 spells CASSLSNFHSSYNEQFF. In DNA form, the CDR3 reads TGTGCCAGCAGCTTAAGTAACTTTCACAGCTCCTACAATGAGCAGTTCTTC.

This clonotype was counted many times. The J gene is TRBJ1-1, the V gene TRBV20-1; possible D gene TRBD1, 5 bases. The CDR3 consists of 17 residues. Trimming took 5 bases from V and 5 from J, leaving 27 bases between them. Germline V gene sequence: CDR1 DFQATT, CDR2 SNEGSKA (reference sequence). Here the CDR3 reads CSAAFNSRTPGRTEAFF. CDR3 nucleotide sequence: TGCAGTGCTGCTTTCAATAGCCGGACACCGGGTCGGACTGAAGCTTTCTTT.

The chain combines TRBV5-6 with TRBJ2-5; TRBD2 matches at 10 bases. This CDR3 has 16 amino acids. CDR1 is SGHDT, CDR2 YYEEEE, per germline. Germline trimming cut 5 bases from V and 2 bases from J; bases unmatched to any gene: 9. The CDR3 spells CASRKTSGLPQETQYF. The CDR3 DNA reads as TGTGCCAGCAGGAAGACTAGCGGGCTGCCTCAAGAGACCCAGTACTTC.

This clonotype was seen at least ten times. This chain connects TRBV20-1 to TRBJ1-2; TRBD1 agrees at 7 bases. This CDR3 comprises 13 residues. CDR1 is DFQATT and CDR2 is SNEGSKA in the germline V gene (reference sequence). Trimming took 5 bases from V and 5 from J; bases not matched to a gene: 8. The CDR3 DNA reads as TGCAGTGCTGTAGCAGAGACAGGGTATGGCTACACCTTC. It yields the protein CSAVAETGYGYTF.

Ten or more counts support this clonotype. V usage is TRBV12-3 or TRBV12-4 and J usage is TRBJ1-2; D might be TRBD1 (5 bases). This CDR3 contains 15 residues. V was pared by 5 bases and J by 0 bases, with 13 bases between. CDR3 loop: CASSQAWGANYGYTF. The DNA for the CDR3 is TGTGCCAGCAGTCAAGCCTGGGGGGCTAACTATGGCTACACCTTC.

Ten or more counts support this clonotype. The V call is TRBV18, the J call TRBJ1-1; D is uncertain. Trimming took 3 bases from V and 1 from J, leaving 15 bases between them. This CDR3 is 16 amino acids long. The germline CDR1 and CDR2 sequences are KGHSH and LQKENI. CDR3 sequence (DNA): TGTGCCAGCTCACCCCTCGATGTAGGATCGAACACTGAAGCTTTCTTT. Translation: CASSPLDVGSNTEAFF.

There are many counts of this clonotype. Here the CDR3 reads CASGAGVDTQYF. In DNA form, the CDR3 reads TGTGCCAGCGGGGCCGGGGTGGATACGCAGTATTTT. The V gene is TRBV28, the J gene TRBJ2-3; either TRBD1 or TRBD2 may supply D (5 bases each). CDR1 is MDHEN and CDR2 is SYDVKM in the germline V gene. V lost 8 bases, J lost 6 bases, and 12 bases lay in between. This CDR3 region has 12 residues.